The next 3 T cell receptor beta chains were all read from a single sample in a study of graft-versus-host responses after intestinal transplantation. Clones were sequenced by immunoSEQ multiplex PCR, and TCRdb holds only the in-frame ones, with some missing. The repertoire consists of some 120,000 clones, with about nine tenths occurring once and the leading ten covering over 0.15%. Their antigen targets remain unknown. The specimen was unstimulated CD4+ T cells sorted from spleen or lymph node cells, collected before intestinal transplant. These receptors came from a human donor who received an intestinal transplant.

The CDR3 nucleotides read TGCGCCAGCAGCTCGACTAGCGGGAGCAACGAGCAGTACTTC. Residues: CASSSTSGSNEQYF. The chain joins TRBV5-1 to TRBJ2-7; 12 bases align to TRBD2. The CDR3 is made up of 14 amino acids. In germline, CDR1 is SGHRS, CDR2 YFSETQ. The J segment lost 5 bases and the V segment lost 3 bases, leaving 3 bases of the junction unmatched. The whole variable domain, filled in from reference TRBV5-1 and TRBJ2-7, reads KAGVTQTPRYLIKTRGQQVTLSCSPISGHRSVSWYQQTPGQGLQFLFEYFSETQRNKGNFPGRFSGRQFSNSRSEMNVSTLELGDSALYLCASSSTSGSNEQYFGPGTRLTVT.

The V and J genes are TRBV18 and TRBJ2-3; the match to TRBD1 covers 9 bases. Looked up from germline, CDR1 is KGHSH and CDR2 is LQKENI. The CDR3 consists of 15 residues. The V gene end was trimmed by 4 bases and the J gene end by 5 bases; junction bases not matched to a gene: 7. In nucleotides, the CDR3 is TGTGCCAGCTCACTGAACAGGGGGCCCGGAGATACGCAGTATTTT. It translates to CASSLNRGPGDTQYF.

The V gene is TRBV19, the J gene TRBJ1-1, with TRBD1 matching 7 bases. The V gene end was trimmed by 7 bases and the J gene end by 1 base; junction bases not matched to a gene: 9. CDR1 is LNHDA and CDR2 is SQIVND in the germline V gene (reference sequence). CDR3 length equals 15 residues. The CDR3 is CASTKRGQRNTEAFF. For the CDR3, the DNA is TGTGCCAGTACCAAAAGGGGACAGAGGAACACTGAAGCTTTCTTT.